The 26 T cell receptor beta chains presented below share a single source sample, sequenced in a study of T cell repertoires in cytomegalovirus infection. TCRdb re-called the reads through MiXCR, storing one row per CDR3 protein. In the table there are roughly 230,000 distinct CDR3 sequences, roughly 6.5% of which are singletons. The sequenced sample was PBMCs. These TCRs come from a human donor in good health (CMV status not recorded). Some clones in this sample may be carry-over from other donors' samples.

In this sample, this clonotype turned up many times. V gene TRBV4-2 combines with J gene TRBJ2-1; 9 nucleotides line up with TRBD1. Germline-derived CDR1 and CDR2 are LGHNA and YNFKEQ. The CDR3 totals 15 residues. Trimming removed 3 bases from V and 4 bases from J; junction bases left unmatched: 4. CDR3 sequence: CASSQGTGPYNEQFF. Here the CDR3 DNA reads TGTGCCAGCAGCCAGGGGACAGGGCCGTACAATGAGCAGTTCTTC.

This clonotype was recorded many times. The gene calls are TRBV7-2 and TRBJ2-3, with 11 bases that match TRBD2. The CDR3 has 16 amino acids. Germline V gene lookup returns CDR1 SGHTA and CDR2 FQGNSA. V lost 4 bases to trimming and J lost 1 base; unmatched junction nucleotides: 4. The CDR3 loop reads CASSYSGGAGTDTQYF. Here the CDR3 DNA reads TGTGCCAGCAGCTATAGCGGGGGGGCCGGCACAGATACGCAGTATTTT.

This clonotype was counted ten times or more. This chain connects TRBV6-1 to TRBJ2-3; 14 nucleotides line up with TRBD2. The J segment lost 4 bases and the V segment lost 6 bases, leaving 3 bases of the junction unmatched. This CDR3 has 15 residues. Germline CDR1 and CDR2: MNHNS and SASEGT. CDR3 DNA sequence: TGTGCCAGCAGGGGACTAGCGGGGGTTGCAGATACGCAGTATTTT. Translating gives CASRGLAGVADTQYF.

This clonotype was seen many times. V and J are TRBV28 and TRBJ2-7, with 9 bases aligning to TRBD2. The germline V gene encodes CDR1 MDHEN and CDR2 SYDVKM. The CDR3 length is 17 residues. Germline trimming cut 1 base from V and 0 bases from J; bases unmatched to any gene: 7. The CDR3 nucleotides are TGTGCCAGCAGTTTATTACTTAGCGGGGGATCCTCCTACGAGCAGTACTTC. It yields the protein CASSLLLSGGSSYEQYF.

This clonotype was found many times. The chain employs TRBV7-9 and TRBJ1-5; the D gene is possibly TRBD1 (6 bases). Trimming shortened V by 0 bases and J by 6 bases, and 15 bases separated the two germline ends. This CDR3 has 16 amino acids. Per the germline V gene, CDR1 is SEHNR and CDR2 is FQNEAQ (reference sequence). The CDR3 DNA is TGTGCCAGCAGCTTAGCCGGTGGACAGCTCGGTCAGCCCCAGCATTTT. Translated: CASSLAGGQLGQPQHF.

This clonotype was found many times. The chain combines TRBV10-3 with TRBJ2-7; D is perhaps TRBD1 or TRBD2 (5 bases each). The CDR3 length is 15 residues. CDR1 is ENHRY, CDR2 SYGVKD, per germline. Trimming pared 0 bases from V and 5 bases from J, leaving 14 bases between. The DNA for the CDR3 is TGTGCCATCAGTGAGTCGCCGGGGCCGACCGACGAGCAGTACTTC. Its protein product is CAISESPGPTDEQYF.

For the CDR3, the DNA is TGCAGTGCTAGCGAGACAGGGCAGTACTTC. Protein: CSASETGQYF. The rearrangement uses TRBV20-1 and TRBJ2-7; D may be TRBD1 (6 bases). The CDR3 consists of 10 residues. Germline V lookup: CDR1 DFQATT, CDR2 SNEGSKA (reference sequence). Trimming cost V 3 bases and J 9 bases, with 9 bases left between them.

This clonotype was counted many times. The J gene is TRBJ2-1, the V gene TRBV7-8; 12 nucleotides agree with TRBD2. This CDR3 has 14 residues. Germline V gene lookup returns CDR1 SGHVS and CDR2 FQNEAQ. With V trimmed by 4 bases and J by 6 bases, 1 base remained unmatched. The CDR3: CASSSSGGANEQFF. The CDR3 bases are TGTGCCAGCAGCTCTAGCGGGGGGGCCAATGAGCAGTTCTTC.

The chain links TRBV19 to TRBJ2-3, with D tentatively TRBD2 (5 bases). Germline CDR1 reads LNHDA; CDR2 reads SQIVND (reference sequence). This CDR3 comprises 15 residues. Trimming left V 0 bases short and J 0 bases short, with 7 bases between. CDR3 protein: CASSIDAGSTDTQYF. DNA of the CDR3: TGTGCCAGTAGTATAGATGCGGGTAGCACAGATACGCAGTATTTT.

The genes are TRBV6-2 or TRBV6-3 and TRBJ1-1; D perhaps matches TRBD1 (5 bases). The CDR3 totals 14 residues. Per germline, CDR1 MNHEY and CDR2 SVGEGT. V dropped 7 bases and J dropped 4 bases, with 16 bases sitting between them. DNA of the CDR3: TGTGCCAGCATTGAGGGGTGGCGCGGCACTGAAGCTTTCTTT. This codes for CASIEGWRGTEAFF.

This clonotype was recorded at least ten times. CDR3: CASSQGTGGPPLNTEAFF. In nucleotides, the CDR3 is TGTGCCAGCAGCCAAGGGACAGGGGGCCCACCACTGAACACTGAAGCTTTCTTT. The chain joins TRBV4-2 to TRBJ1-1; 11 bases agree with TRBD1. Germline V gives CDR1 LGHNA, CDR2 YNFKEQ. There are 18 residues in the CDR3. J was trimmed by 0 bases and V by 1 base; bases with no gene match: 7.

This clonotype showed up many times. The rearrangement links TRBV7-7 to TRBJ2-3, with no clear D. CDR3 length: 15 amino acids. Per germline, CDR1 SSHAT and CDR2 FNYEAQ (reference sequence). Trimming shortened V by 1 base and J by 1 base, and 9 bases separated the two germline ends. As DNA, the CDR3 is TGTGCCAGCAGCTTAGATTCGACGGGCACAGATACGCAGTATTTT. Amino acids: CASSLDSTGTDTQYF.

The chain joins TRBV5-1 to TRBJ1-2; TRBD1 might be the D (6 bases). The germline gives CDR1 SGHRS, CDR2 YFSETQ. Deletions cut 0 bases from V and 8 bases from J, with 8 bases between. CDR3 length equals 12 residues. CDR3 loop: CASSLEDSGYTF. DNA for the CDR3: TGCGCCAGCAGCTTGGAGGACAGCGGCTACACCTTC.

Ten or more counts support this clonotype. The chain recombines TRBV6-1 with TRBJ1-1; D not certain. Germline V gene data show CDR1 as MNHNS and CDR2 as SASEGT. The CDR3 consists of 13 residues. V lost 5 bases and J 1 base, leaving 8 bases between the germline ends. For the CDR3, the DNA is TGTGCCAGCAGTTTCCAGTGGAACACTGAAGCTTTCTTT. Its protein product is CASSFQWNTEAFF.

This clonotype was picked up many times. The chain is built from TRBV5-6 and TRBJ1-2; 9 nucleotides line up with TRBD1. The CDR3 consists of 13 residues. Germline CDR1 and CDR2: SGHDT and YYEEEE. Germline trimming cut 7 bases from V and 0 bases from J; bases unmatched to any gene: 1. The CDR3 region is CASRQGANYGYTF. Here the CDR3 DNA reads TGTGCCAGCCGACAGGGGGCTAACTATGGCTACACCTTC.

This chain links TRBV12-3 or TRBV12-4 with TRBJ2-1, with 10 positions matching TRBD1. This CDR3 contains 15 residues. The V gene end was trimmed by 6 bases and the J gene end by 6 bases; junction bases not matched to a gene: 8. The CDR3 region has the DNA TGTGCCAGCAGAACCGGACAGGGGGAGGCCAATGAGCAGTTCTTC. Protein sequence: CASRTGQGEANEQFF.

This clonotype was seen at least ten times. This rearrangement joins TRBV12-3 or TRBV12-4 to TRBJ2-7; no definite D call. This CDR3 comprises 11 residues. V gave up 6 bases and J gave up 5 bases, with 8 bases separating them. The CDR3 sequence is CASSQLHEQYF. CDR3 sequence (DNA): TGTGCCAGCAGCCAACTTCACGAGCAGTACTTC.

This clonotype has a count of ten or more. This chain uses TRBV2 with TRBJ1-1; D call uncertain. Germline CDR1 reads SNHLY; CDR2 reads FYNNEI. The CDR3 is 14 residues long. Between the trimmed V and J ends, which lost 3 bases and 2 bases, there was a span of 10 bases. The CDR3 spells CASSDKELNTEAFF. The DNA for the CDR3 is TGTGCCAGCAGTGATAAGGAACTAAACACTGAAGCTTTCTTT. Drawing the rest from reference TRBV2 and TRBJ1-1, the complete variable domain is EPEVTQTPSHQVTQMGQEVILRCVPISNHLYFYWYRQILGQKVEFLVSFYNNEISEKSEIFDDQFSVERPDGSNFTLKIRSTKLEDSAMYFCASSDKELNTEAFFGQGTRLTVV.

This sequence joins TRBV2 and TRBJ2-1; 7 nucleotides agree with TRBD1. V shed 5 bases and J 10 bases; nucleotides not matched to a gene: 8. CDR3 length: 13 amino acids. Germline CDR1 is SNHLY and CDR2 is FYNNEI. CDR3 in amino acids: CASSLTGPGEQFF. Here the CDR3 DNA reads TGTGCCAGCAGTCTGACAGGGCCCGGGGAGCAGTTCTTC.

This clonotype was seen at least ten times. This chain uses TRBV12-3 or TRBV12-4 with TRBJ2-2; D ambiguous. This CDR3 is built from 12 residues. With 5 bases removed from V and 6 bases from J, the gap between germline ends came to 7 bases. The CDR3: CASSPGPGELFF. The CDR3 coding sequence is TGTGCCAGCAGTCCGGGCCCCGGGGAGCTGTTTTTT.

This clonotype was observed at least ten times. The CDR3 nucleotides read TGTGCCAGCAGCTTGGCCGAAGGGGGACTGGCGGGCTACACCTTC. It codes for CASSLAEGGLAGYTF. The rearrangement links TRBV5-6 to TRBJ1-2; possibly TRBD1 for D (6 bases). Deletions cut 0 bases from V and 8 bases from J, with 17 bases between. There are 15 residues in the CDR3. Germline-derived CDR1 and CDR2 are SGHDT and YYEEEE.

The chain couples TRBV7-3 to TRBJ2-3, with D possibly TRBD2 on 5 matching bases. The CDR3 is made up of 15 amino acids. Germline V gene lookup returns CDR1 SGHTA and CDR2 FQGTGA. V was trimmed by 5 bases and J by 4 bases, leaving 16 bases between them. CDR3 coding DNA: TGTGCCAGCAGCCCAGATGGGCGGAGGTCAGATACGCAGTATTTT. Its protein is CASSPDGRRSDTQYF.

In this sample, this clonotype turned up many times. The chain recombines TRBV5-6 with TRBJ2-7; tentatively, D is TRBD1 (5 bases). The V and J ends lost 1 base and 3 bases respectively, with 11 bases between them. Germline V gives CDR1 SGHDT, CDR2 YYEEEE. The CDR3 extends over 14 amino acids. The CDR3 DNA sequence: TGTGCCAGCAGCTTGAGGGGAATCAACTACGAGCAGTACTTC. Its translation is CASSLRGINYEQYF. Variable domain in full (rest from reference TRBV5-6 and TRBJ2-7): DAGVTQSPTHLIKTRGQQVTLRCSPKSGHDTVSWYQQALGQGPQFIFQYYEEEERQRGNFPDRFSGHQFPNYSSELNVNALLLGDSALYLCASSLRGINYEQYFGPGTRLTVT.

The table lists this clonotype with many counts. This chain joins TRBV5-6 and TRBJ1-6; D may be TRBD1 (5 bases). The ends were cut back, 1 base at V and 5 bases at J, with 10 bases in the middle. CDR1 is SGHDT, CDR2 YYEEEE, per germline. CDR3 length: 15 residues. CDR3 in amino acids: CASSLSGGDNSPLHF. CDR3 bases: TGTGCCAGCAGCTTGTCCGGGGGTGATAATTCACCCCTCCACTTT.

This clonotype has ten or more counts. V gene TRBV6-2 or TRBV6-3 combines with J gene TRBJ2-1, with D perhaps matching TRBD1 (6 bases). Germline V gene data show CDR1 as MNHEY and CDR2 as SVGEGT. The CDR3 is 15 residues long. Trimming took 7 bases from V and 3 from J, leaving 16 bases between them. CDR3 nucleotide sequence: TGTGCCAGCACACCGAACAGGGCTGACTACAATGAGCAGTTCTTC. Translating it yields CASTPNRADYNEQFF.

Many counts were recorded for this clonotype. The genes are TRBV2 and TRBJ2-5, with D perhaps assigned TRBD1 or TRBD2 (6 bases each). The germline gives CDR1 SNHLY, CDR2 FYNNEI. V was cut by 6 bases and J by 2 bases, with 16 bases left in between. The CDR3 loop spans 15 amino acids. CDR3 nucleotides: TGTGCCAGCAGAGCCCTAAGGGGGGATCAAGAGACCCAGTACTTC. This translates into CASRALRGDQETQYF. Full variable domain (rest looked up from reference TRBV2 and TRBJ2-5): EPEVTQTPSHQVTQMGQEVILRCVPISNHLYFYWYRQILGQKVEFLVSFYNNEISEKSEIFDDQFSVERPDGSNFTLKIRSTKLEDSAMYFCASRALRGDQETQYFGPGTRLLVL.